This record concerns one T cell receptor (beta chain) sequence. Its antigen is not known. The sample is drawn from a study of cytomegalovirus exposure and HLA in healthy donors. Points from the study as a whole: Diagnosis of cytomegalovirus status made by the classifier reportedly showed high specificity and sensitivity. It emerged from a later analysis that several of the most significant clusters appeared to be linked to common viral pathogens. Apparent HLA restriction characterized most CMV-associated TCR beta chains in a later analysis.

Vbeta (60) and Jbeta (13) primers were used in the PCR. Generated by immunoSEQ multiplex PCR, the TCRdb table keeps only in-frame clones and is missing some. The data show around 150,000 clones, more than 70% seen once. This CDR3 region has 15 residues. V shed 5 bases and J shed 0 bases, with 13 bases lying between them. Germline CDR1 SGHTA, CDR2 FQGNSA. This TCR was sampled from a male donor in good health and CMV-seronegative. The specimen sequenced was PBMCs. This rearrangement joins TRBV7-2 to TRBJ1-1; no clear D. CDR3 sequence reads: CASSGGEMMNTEAFF. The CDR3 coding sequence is TGTGCCAGCAGCGGCGGGGAAATGATGAACACTGAAGCTTTCTTT. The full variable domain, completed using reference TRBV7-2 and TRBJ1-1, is GAGVSQSPSNKVTEKGKDVELRCDPISGHTALYWYRQSLGQGLEFLIYFQGNSAPDKSGLPSDRFSAERTGGSVSTLTIQRTQQEDSAVYLCASSGGEMMNTEAFFGQGTRLTVV.